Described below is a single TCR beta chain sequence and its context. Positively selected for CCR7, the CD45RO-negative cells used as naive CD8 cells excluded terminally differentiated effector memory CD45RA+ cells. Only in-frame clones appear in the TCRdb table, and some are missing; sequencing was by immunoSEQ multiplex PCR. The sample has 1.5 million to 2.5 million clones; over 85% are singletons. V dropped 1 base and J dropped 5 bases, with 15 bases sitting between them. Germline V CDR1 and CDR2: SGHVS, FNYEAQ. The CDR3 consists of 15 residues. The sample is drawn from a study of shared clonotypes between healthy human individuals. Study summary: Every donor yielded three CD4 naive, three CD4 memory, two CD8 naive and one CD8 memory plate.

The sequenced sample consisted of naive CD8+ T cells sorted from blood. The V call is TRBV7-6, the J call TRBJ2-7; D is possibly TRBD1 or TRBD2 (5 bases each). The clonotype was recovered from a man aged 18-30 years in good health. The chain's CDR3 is CASSLVRGELNEQYF. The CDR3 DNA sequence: TGTGCCAGCAGCTTAGTCCGAGGGGAATTGAACGAGCAGTACTTC.